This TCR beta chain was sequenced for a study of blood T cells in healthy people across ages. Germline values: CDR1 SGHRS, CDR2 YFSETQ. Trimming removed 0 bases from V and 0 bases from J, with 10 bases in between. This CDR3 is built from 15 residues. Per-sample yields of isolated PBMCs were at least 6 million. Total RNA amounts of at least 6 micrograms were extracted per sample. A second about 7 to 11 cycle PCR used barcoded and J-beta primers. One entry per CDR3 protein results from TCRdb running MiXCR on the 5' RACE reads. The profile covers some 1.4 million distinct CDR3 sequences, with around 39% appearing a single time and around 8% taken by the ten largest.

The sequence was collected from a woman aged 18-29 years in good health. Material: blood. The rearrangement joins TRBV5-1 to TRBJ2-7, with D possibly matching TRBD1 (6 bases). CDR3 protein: CASSLGQDFSYEQYF. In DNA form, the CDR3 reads TGCGCCAGCAGCTTGGGACAGGACTTCTCCTACGAGCAGTACTTC. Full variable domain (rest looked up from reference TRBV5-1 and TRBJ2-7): KAGVTQTPRYLIKTRGQQVTLSCSPISGHRSVSWYQQTPGQGLQFLFEYFSETQRNKGNFPGRFSGRQFSNSRSEMNVSTLELGDSALYLCASSLGQDFSYEQYFGPGTRLTVT.